This T cell receptor (beta chain) comes out of a study of cytomegalovirus exposure and HLA in healthy donors. For this clone: Its antigen is still unknown.

Libraries were prepared by immunoSEQ multiplex PCR; TCRdb keeps only in-frame clonotypes and omits some of them. The sample holds tens of thousands of clones, approximately 84% seen once. The length of the CDR3 is 16 residues. Unmatched junction bases numbered 12, after V lost 5 bases and J lost 3 bases. The V gene's germline CDR1 is SGHTA and CDR2 FQGNSA. Study-wide findings and caveats: Under in vitro conditions, three CMV-associated chains were confirmed as specific for CMV antigens.

The chain carries TRBV7-2 and TRBJ2-7; 8 bases agree with TRBD1. The TCR sequence derives from a woman younger than 35 in good health and CMV-seropositive. Sequenced material: PBMCs. The chain's CDR3 is CASSQPLTGAGYEQYF. DNA for the CDR3: TGTGCCAGCAGCCAACCCTTGACAGGGGCTGGCTACGAGCAGTACTTC.